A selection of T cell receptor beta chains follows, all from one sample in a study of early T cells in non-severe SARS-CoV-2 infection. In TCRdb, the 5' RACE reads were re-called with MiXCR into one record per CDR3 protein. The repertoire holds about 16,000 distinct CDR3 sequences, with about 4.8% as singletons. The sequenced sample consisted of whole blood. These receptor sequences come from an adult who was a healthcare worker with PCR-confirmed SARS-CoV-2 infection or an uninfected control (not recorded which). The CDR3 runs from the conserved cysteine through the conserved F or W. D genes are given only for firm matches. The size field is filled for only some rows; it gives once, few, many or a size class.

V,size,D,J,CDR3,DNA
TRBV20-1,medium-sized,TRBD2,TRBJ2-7,CSASHPLAGGTYEQYF,TGCAGTGCCTCCCACCCGCTGGCGGGAGGGACCTACGAGCAGTACTTC
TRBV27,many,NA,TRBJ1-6,CASSLQSSYNSPLHF,TGTGCCAGCAGTTTACAGAGCTCCTATAATTCACCCCTCCACTTT
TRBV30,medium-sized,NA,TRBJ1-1,CAWSHSDTEAFF,TGTGCCTGGAGTCACAGCGACACTGAAGCTTTCTTT
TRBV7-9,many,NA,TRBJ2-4,CASSETSLLAKNIQYF,TGTGCCAGCAGCGAAACTAGCCTCCTAGCCAAAAACATTCAGTACTTC
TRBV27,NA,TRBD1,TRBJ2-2,CATQLQGAPYTGELFF,TGTGCCACCCAACTACAGGGGGCGCCTTACACCGGGGAGCTGTTTTTT
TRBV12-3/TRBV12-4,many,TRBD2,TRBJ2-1,CASSQTLAGQNEQFF,TGTGCCAGCAGCCAAACACTAGCGGGACAAAATGAGCAGTTCTTC
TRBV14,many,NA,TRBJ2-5,CASSQDIGQGGETQYF,TGTGCCAGCAGCCAAGATATTGGTCAGGGAGGAGAGACCCAGTACTTC
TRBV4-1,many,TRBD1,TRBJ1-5,CASSQRDSPNQPQHF,TGCGCCAGCAGCCAGCGGGACAGTCCGAATCAGCCCCAGCATTTT
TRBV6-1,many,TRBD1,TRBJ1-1,CASREDRGMNTEAFF,TGTGCCAGCAGGGAAGACAGGGGTATGAACACTGAAGCTTTCTTT
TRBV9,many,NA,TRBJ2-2,CASSVVQTGELFF,TGTGCCAGCAGCGTAGTACAGACCGGGGAGCTGTTTTTT
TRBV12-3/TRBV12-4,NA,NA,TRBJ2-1,CASSRTVSEQFF,TGTGCCAGCAGCCGAACGGTGAGTGAGCAGTTCTTC
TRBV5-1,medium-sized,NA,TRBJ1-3,CASSLATGSSGNTIYF,TGCGCCAGCAGCTTGGCCACAGGGAGTTCCGGAAACACCATATATTTT
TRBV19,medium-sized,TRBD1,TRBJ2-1,CASRHGTGRSNEQFF,TGTGCCAGTAGACACGGGACAGGGAGATCGAATGAGCAGTTCTTC
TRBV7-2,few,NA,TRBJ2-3,CASSPMGRLYF,TGTGCCAGCAGCCCGATGGGTAGGTTGTATTTT
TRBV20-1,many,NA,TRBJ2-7,CSARDLTGLYEQYF,TGCAGTGCTAGAGACTTAACAGGGCTATACGAGCAGTACTTC
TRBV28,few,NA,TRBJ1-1,CASSLGNTEAFF,TGTGCCAGCAGTTTGGGCAACACTGAAGCTTTCTTT
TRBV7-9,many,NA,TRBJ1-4,CASSSPTATNEKLFF,TGTGCCAGCAGCTCGCCGACAGCAACTAATGAAAAACTGTTTTTT
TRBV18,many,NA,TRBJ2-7,CASSPPTSSYEQYF,TGTGCCAGCTCACCACCGACCAGTTCCTACGAGCAGTACTTC
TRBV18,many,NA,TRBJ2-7,CASSGPGAPLGDEQYF,TGTGCCAGCTCAGGACCCGGGGCGCCCTTAGGAGACGAGCAGTACTTC
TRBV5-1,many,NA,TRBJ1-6,CASSPDTFRGRDSPLHF,TGCGCCAGCAGCCCGGACACTTTTCGGGGTAGGGATTCACCCCTCCACTTT
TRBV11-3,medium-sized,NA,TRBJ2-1,CASSPALALRHEQFF,TGTGCCAGCAGCCCGGCACTCGCACTACGGCATGAGCAGTTCTTC
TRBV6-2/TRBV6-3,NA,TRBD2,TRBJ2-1,CASRGLAGISYNEQFF,TGTGCCAGCAGGGGACTAGCGGGAATTTCCTACAATGAGCAGTTCTTC
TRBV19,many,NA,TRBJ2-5,CASTPTRTRGQGTQYF,TGTGCCAGTACCCCAACGAGGACTCGGGGTCAGGGGACCCAGTACTTC
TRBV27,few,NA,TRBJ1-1,CASSLKGGITEAFF,TGTGCCAGCAGTTTGAAAGGGGGAATCACTGAAGCTTTCTTT
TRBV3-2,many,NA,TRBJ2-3,CASSQGLAGGLDTQYF,TGTGCCAGCAGCCAAGGACTAGCGGGAGGGCTAGATACGCAGTATTTT
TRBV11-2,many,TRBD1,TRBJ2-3,CASSLGGTGLTDTQYF,TGTGCCAGCAGCTTAGGAGGGACAGGGCTAACAGATACGCAGTATTTT
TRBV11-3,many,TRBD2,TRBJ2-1,CASSPGLADVEQFF,TGTGCCAGCAGCCCGGGACTAGCGGACGTTGAGCAGTTCTTC
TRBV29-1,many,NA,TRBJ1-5,CSVGNSNQPQHF,TGCAGCGTTGGTAATAGCAATCAGCCCCAGCATTTT
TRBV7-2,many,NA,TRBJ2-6,CASSLRAGANVLTF,TGTGCCAGCAGCTTAAGGGCTGGGGCCAACGTCCTGACTTTC
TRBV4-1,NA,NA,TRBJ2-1,CASSQDHPGSRNNEQFF,TGCGCCAGCAGCCAAGATCATCCCGGGAGTAGAAACAATGAGCAGTTCTTC
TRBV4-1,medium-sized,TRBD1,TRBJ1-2,CASSQVEGKQGIYGYTF,TGCGCCAGCAGCCAAGTGGAGGGTAAACAGGGGATCTATGGCTACACCTTC
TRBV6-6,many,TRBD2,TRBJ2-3,CASSSGLAGGGTDTQYF,TGTGCCAGCAGTTCGGGACTAGCGGGAGGGGGCACAGATACGCAGTATTTT
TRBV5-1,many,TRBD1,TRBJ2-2,CASSAGTGGFGELFF,TGCGCCAGCAGCGCCGGGACAGGGGGCTTCGGGGAGCTGTTTTTT
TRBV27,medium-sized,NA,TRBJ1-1,CASSLTGFNTEAFF,TGTGCCAGCAGCCTCACAGGATTCAACACTGAAGCTTTCTTT
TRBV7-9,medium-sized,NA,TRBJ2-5,CASSPFMDYQETQYF,TGTGCCAGCAGCCCATTTATGGACTACCAAGAGACCCAGTACTTC
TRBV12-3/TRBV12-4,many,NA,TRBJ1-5,CASTPTGIGEPQHF,TGTGCCAGCACCCCCACAGGGATCGGTGAGCCCCAGCATTTT
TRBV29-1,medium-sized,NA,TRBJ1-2,CSVAAGNYGYTF,TGCAGCGTTGCAGCGGGGAACTATGGCTACACCTTC
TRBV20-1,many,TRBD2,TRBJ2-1,CSARTGTSGRNEQFF,TGCAGTGCTCGTACCGGGACTAGCGGGAGGAATGAGCAGTTCTTC
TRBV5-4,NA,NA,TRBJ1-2,CASSPRTDNYGYTF,TGTGCCAGCAGCCCACGGACAGATAACTATGGCTACACCTTC
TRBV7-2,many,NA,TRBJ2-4,CASSSGGLAENIQYF,TGTGCCAGCAGTTCCGGGGGGCTAGCGGAAAACATTCAGTACTTC
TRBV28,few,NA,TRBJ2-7,CASKGDISYEQYF,TGTGCCAGCAAGGGGGACATCTCCTACGAGCAGTACTTC
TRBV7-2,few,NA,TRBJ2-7,CASSLGRGSYEQYF,TGTGCCAGCAGCTTGGGCAGGGGATCCTACGAGCAGTACTTC
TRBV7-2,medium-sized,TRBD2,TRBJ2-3,CASSPTGLASDTQYF,TGTGCCAGCAGCCCAACGGGACTAGCGTCAGATACGCAGTATTTT
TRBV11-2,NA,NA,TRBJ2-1,CASSLHREPHNEQFF,TGTGCCAGCAGCTTGCACAGGGAGCCCCACAATGAGCAGTTCTTC
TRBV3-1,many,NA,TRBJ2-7,CASSQWAYEQYF,TGTGCCAGCAGCCAATGGGCTTACGAGCAGTACTTC
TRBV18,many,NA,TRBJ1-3,CASSPPTQAARSGNTIYF,TGTGCCAGCTCACCACCTACGCAGGCCGCCCGCTCTGGAAACACCATATATTTT
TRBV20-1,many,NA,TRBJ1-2,CSARDRRTGKPPYGYTF,TGCAGTGCTAGAGATCGCCGAACAGGGAAACCACCCTATGGCTACACCTTC
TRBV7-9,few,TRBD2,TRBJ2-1,CASSSGTSDPYNEQFF,TGTGCCAGCAGCTCCGGGACTAGCGACCCGTACAATGAGCAGTTCTTC
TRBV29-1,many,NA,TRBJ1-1,CSVVEQLNTEAFF,TGCAGCGTTGTTGAACAACTGAACACTGAAGCTTTCTTT
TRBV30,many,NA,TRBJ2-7,CAWSVLGLYEQYF,TGTGCCTGGAGTGTTTTGGGACTCTACGAGCAGTACTTC
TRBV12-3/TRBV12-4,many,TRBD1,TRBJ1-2,CASSSQGNYGYTF,TGTGCCAGCAGCTCACAGGGGAACTATGGCTACACCTTC
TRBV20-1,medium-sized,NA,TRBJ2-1,CSASEGNEQFF,TGCAGTGCTAGTGAGGGGAATGAGCAGTTCTTC